Sequencing of this TCR beta chain was carried out in a study of cytomegalovirus exposure and HLA in healthy donors. Looking at the study overall: It was reported in a later analysis that the same platform had been used for the approximately 120 validation repertoires as for the approximately 730 first-cohort repertoires. Notes on the study in general: Most TCR sequences were rare, but some public TCRs occurred in many donors. The study designated roughly 150 TCR beta chains cytomegalovirus-associated. According to a subsequent analysis, TCR clusters from the first cohort were inclined to appear together in the 120 validation repertoires.

Repertoires were generated with immunoSEQ multiplex PCR, while TCRdb's copy carries only in-frame clones and drops some. The data contain some 90,000 clones, roughly 87% of them singletons. The CDR3 covers 14 residues. The ends were cut back, 4 bases at V and 9 bases at J, with 16 bases in the middle. The germline V gene has CDR1 MNHNS and CDR2 SASEGT. Notes on this clone: Antigen specificity is unknown.

Source material: PBMCs. This TCR was recovered from a woman in her 30s in good health and CMV-seronegative. The V and J genes are TRBV6-1 and TRBJ2-1, with D perhaps TRBD2 (5 bases). CDR3 sequence (DNA): TGTGCCAGCAGTGTGAAACTAGTTGTAAGTGAGCAGTTCTTC. Its translation is CASSVKLVVSEQFF.